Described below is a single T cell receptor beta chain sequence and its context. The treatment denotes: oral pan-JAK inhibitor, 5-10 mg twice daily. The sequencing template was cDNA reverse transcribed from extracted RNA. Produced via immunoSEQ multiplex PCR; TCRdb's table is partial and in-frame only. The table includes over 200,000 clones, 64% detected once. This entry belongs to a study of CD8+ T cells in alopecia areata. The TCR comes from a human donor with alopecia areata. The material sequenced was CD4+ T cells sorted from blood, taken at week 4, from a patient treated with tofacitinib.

The CDR3 loop is CASSVNTNYGYTF. In DNA form, the CDR3 reads TGTGCCAGCAGTGTAAACACAAACTATGGCTACACCTTC. The chain joins TRBV2 to TRBJ1-2, with D unclear. CDR1 and CDR2 (germline): SNHLY, FYNNEI. The CDR3 length is 13 residues. The germline V and J ends were trimmed by 4 bases and 2 bases, with 8 bases remaining between them.